A selection of T cell receptor beta chains follows, all from one sample in a study of T cell changes during pregnancy in multiple sclerosis. Libraries were prepared by immunoSEQ multiplex PCR; TCRdb keeps only in-frame clonotypes and omits some of them. The data contain about 58,000 clones, about 89% of them singletons. The source was CD4+ T cells from peripheral blood mononuclear cells, collected after pregnancy. These receptors all come from a female donor in good health, enrolled as a control in a pregnancy study. Both conserved end residues are part of each CDR3. The order of the fields is V gene, J gene, D gene, CDR3 length, clone size, CDR3 DNA, CDR3 protein. The D gene is left open where the match is weak. The size entry is marked missing in some rows and otherwise reads once, few, many or a size class.

v_call: TRBV25-1; j_call: TRBJ1-2; d_call: .; cdr3_length: 11; clone_size: few; cdr3_nt: TGTGCCAGCAGTGTTGGGGAGGGCTACACCTTC; cdr3_aa: CASSVGEGYTF
v_call: TRBV7-2; j_call: TRBJ2-7; d_call: TRBD2; cdr3_length: 15; clone_size: .; cdr3_nt: TGTGCCAGCAGCTTACTTAGCGGGGGCATACTGGAGCAGTACTTC; cdr3_aa: CASSLLSGGILEQYF
v_call: TRBV4-3; j_call: TRBJ1-5; d_call: TRBD1; cdr3_length: 16; clone_size: once; cdr3_nt: TGCGCCAGCAGCCAAGAGGACAGGGGTCTTAATCAGCCCCAGCATTTT; cdr3_aa: CASSQEDRGLNQPQHF
v_call: TRBV27; j_call: TRBJ1-5; d_call: .; cdr3_length: 15; clone_size: .; cdr3_nt: TGTGCCAGCAGTTTATCGGGCAGGGCTTATCAGCCCCAGCATTTT; cdr3_aa: CASSLSGRAYQPQHF
v_call: TRBV11-3; j_call: TRBJ2-1; d_call: .; cdr3_length: 16; clone_size: .; cdr3_nt: TGTGCCAGCAGCTTAGTACGGGGTCGCTCCGGTAATGAGCAGTTCTTC; cdr3_aa: CASSLVRGRSGNEQFF
v_call: TRBV18; j_call: TRBJ1-1; d_call: TRBD1; cdr3_length: 15; clone_size: .; cdr3_nt: TGTGCCAGCTCACCATTTTCGGGGCAGGGGGCTGAAGCTTTCTTT; cdr3_aa: CASSPFSGQGAEAFF
v_call: TRBV28; j_call: TRBJ2-4; d_call: TRBD2; cdr3_length: 17; clone_size: .; cdr3_nt: TGTGCCAGCAGCGCCCTCCTAGCGGGGTTTGCCAAAAACATTCAGTACTTC; cdr3_aa: CASSALLAGFAKNIQYF
v_call: TRBV7-8; j_call: TRBJ1-5; d_call: .; cdr3_length: 13; clone_size: .; cdr3_nt: TGTGCCAGCAGCGCCAACAGGAATCAGCCCCAGCATTTT; cdr3_aa: CASSANRNQPQHF
v_call: TRBV11-3; j_call: TRBJ2-1; d_call: TRBD2; cdr3_length: 16; clone_size: .; cdr3_nt: TGTGCCAGCAGCGGGGGGCGGCTAGCGGGGAATAATGAGCAGTTCTTC; cdr3_aa: CASSGGRLAGNNEQFF
v_call: TRBV2; j_call: TRBJ2-5; d_call: .; cdr3_length: 11; clone_size: .; cdr3_nt: TGTGCCAGCAGTGGGAGGGAGACCCAGTACTTC; cdr3_aa: CASSGRETQYF
v_call: TRBV7-3; j_call: TRBJ1-1; d_call: TRBD1; cdr3_length: 15; clone_size: .; cdr3_nt: TGTGCCAGCAGCTATTCGACAGGGGGGCCGTCTGAAGCTTTCTTT; cdr3_aa: CASSYSTGGPSEAFF
v_call: TRBV4-2; j_call: TRBJ2-3; d_call: .; cdr3_length: 17; clone_size: .; cdr3_nt: TGTGCCAGCAGCCAAGATCCGACAGGTGGGGGCACAGATACGCAGTATTTT; cdr3_aa: CASSQDPTGGGTDTQYF